These T cell receptor beta chains were read from a single sample in a study of blood T cells in healthy people across ages. TCRdb re-analysed the 5' RACE reads in MiXCR, keeping a single row per CDR3 protein. The profile shows around 1,500,000 distinct CDR3 sequences, around 39% of them singletons. The specimen was blood. These receptors came from a woman between 18 and 30 years old in good health. Both conserved end residues are part of each CDR3. The D gene is left open where the match is weak. Rows give clone size only sometimes, using once, few, many, or a class for an expanded clone.

.,.,12,TRBV30,TRBJ1-2,CALDTVNYGYTF,TGTGCCTTGGACACTGTTAACTATGGCTACACCTTC
few,.,16,TRBV13,TRBJ2-2,CASSQRRLANTGELFF,TGTGCCAGCAGCCAACGGCGGCTCGCGAACACCGGGGAGCTGTTTTTT
.,.,14,TRBV27,TRBJ2-3,CASSLSFGSDTQYF,TGTGCCAGCAGTTTATCGTTCGGCTCAGATACGCAGTATTTT
.,.,14,TRBV3-1,TRBJ2-3,CASSQGGGPDTQYF,TGTGCCAGCAGCCAAGGAGGTGGTCCAGATACGCAGTATTTT
few,.,16,TRBV7-3,TRBJ1-2,CASSSGGVIIAQGYTF,TGTGCCAGCAGCTCGGGGGGAGTAATCATAGCCCAAGGCTACACCTTC
few,.,15,TRBV28,TRBJ2-1,CASIASGAAYNEQFF,TGTGCCAGCATCGCTTCGGGGGCAGCCTACAATGAGCAGTTCTTC
.,.,13,TRBV28,TRBJ1-2,CANRGRSDYGYTF,TGTGCCAACCGTGGCAGGTCGGACTATGGCTACACCTTC
.,.,16,TRBV4-1,TRBJ1-2,CASSQDVVSPWDGYTF,TGCGCCAGCAGCCAAGATGTGGTGAGCCCCTGGGATGGCTACACCTTC
.,TRBD1,15,TRBV29-1,TRBJ2-2,CSVRMMGQGRGELFF,TGCAGCGTTCGAATGATGGGACAGGGACGGGGGGAGCTGTTTTTT
.,TRBD1,15,TRBV6-1,TRBJ1-6,CASRYTGTGVSPLHF,TGTGCCAGCAGATACACCGGGACAGGGGTCTCACCCCTCCACTTT
.,TRBD1,15,TRBV20-1,TRBJ1-4,CSALAWTGENEKLFF,TGCAGTGCGCTGGCGTGGACAGGGGAAAATGAAAAACTGTTTTTT
.,.,13,TRBV20-1,TRBJ1-2,CSAPPPQGNGYTF,TGCAGTGCTCCCCCGCCTCAGGGGAATGGCTACACCTTC
.,TRBD2,15,TRBV20-1,TRBJ2-1,CSARVNPLAGNEQFF,TGCAGTGCTAGAGTTAATCCACTAGCGGGGAACGAGCAGTTCTTC
.,.,14,TRBV19,TRBJ1-2,CASSMEKGNYGYTF,TGTGCCAGTAGTATGGAAAAGGGGAACTATGGCTACACCTTC
few,TRBD2,17,TRBV6-6,TRBJ2-1,CASSYPRTSGRRDEQFF,TGTGCCAGCAGTTACCCCCGGACTAGCGGGAGGAGGGATGAGCAGTTCTTC